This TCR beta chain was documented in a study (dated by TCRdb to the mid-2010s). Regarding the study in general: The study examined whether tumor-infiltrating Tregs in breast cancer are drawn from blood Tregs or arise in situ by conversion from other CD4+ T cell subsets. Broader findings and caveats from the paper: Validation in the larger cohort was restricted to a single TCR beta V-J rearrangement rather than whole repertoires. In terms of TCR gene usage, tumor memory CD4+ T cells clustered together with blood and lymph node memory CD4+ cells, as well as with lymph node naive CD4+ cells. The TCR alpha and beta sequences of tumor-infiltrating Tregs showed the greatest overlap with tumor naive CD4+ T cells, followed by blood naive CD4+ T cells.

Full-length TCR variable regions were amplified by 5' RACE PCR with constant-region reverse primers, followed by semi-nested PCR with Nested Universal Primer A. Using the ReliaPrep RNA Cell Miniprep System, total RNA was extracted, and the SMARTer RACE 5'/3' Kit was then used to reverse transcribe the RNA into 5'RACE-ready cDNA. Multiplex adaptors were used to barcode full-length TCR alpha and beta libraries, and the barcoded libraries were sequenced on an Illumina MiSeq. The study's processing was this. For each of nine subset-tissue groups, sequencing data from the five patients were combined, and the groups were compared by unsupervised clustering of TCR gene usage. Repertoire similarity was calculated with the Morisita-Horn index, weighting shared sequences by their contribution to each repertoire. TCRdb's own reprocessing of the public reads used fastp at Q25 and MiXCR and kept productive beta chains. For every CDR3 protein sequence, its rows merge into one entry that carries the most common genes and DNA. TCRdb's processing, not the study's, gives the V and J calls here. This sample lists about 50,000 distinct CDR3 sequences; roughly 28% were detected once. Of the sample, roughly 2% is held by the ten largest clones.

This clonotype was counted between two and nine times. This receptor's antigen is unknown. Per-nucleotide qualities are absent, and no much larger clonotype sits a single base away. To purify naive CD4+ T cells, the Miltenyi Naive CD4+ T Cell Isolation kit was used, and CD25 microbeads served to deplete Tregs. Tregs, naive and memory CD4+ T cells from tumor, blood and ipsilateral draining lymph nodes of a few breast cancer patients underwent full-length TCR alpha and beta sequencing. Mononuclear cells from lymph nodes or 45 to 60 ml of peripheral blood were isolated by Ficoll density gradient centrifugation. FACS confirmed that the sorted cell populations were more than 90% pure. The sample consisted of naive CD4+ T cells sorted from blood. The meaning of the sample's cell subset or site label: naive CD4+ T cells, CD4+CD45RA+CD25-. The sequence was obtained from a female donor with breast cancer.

The CDR3 has the sequence CASSLDPHRGRYTF. DNA sequence: TGCGCCAGCAGCTTGGACCCTCACAGGGGACGGTACACCTTC. The sequence is built from TRBV5-1 and TRBJ1-2, with 7 bases in between that match TRBD1. There are 14 amino acids in the CDR3, from cysteine to phenylalanine inclusive. Solely the CDR3 DNA is kept, with 42 bases framed from the first base. For CDR1 and CDR2, the germline V gene lists SGHRS and YFSETQ. From V the trimming removes 0 bases and from J it removes 11 bases, while the gene matches leave 10 bases of the junction unaccounted for.